The entry below describes one T cell receptor beta chain. CDR1 and CDR2 (germline): MGHRA, YSYEKL. Germline trimming cut 0 bases from V and 3 bases from J; bases unmatched to any gene: 4. The CDR3 loop spans 15 amino acids. This table comes from immunoSEQ multiplex PCR, and its TCRdb copy is limited to in-frame clones, with some not included. This sample has about 48,000 clones, with about 90% found just once. The data are from a study of PD-L1 blockade in urothelial cancer. About the research overall: Patients with male sex and bladder-origin urothelial cancer accounted for twenty-five of 29 enrolled. Between 0 and 3 chemotherapy regimens preceded treatment for each patient.

Time point given: peripheral blood 6 weeks after treatment start. The cohort comprised individuals with locally advanced or metastatic urothelial carcinoma. This receptor was taken from a man aged 60-69 years with urothelial cancer. The V gene is TRBV4-1, the J gene TRBJ1-1; 7 bases match TRBD1. The source material was PBMCs, sampled around atezolizumab (anti-PD-L1) treatment. The CDR3 DNA reads TGCGCCAGCAGCCAAGATAGGGGGACAGACACTGAAGCTTTCTTT. Translated: CASSQDRGTDTEAFF.